This T cell receptor beta chain was recovered during a study of T-cell memory formation after mild COVID-19. The CDR3 length is 12 residues. Trimming removed 3 bases from V and 10 bases from J, with 15 bases in between. CDR1 and CDR2 (germline): DFQATT, SNEGSKA (reference sequence). TCRdb fed the 5' RACE reads into MiXCR, producing one record per CDR3 protein. The table lists some 190,000 distinct CDR3 sequences, under 20% of them singletons. The sequenced sample consisted of PBMCs or a T cell subset sorted from them (not recorded which). This sequence was found in an adult woman who had mild COVID-19 (a few samples of this study predate the infection). Cell type and time point are not known. The genes are TRBV20-1 and TRBJ1-2, with D perhaps TRBD1 (6 bases). In nucleotides, the CDR3 is TGCAGTGCTAGCAATCAGGGGATCCTCTACACCTTC. Encoded protein: CSASNQGILYTF.